The 15 T cell receptor beta chains given below trace back to one sample, sequenced in a study of cytomegalovirus exposure and HLA in healthy donors. Primers: 60 Vbeta forward and 13 Jbeta reverse. The protocol was immunoSEQ multiplex PCR, while the TCRdb copy is restricted to in-frame clones and leaves out a portion. The sample shows 150,000 to 200,000 clones, 75% to 80% of them seen only once. The sample taken for sequencing was PBMCs. These receptors all stem from a middle-aged man in good health and CMV-seropositive.

This clone was picked up one time. The CDR3 DNA sequence: TGTGCCAGCAGTTCCGGGTTTAATTCACCCCTCCACTTT. Translating it yields CASSSGFNSPLHF. This rearrangement joins TRBV6-5 to TRBJ1-6; no firm D call. The CDR3 extends over 13 amino acids. Trimming took 4 bases from V and 6 from J, leaving 7 bases between them. In germline, CDR1 is MNHEY, CDR2 SVGAGI.

The rearrangement uses TRBV7-9 and TRBJ2-1; D may be TRBD1 (6 bases). Germline lookup yields CDR1 SEHNR and CDR2 FQNEAQ (reference sequence). V was pared by 5 bases and J by 13 bases, with 15 bases between. The CDR3 contains 12 residues. For the CDR3, the DNA is TGTGCCAGCAGCCCACAGGGCCCCGCTCAGTTCTTC. Translation gives CASSPQGPAQFF.

The chain carries TRBV5-1 and TRBJ2-7, with TRBD1 matching over 8 bases. V was pared by 6 bases and J by 1 base, with 6 bases of the junction left unmatched. Per the germline V gene, CDR1 is SGHRS and CDR2 is YFSETQ. This CDR3 is built from 14 residues. The CDR3 nucleotides are TGCGCCAGCACGGGGACAGGAGCGTCCTACGAGCAGTACTTC. This sequence encodes CASTGTGASYEQYF.

The V call is TRBV5-1, the J call TRBJ1-5; no reliable D call. Trimming cost V 0 bases and J 5 bases, with 9 bases left between them. Germline loops: CDR1 SGHRS, CDR2 YFSETQ. CDR3 size: 14 residues. The CDR3 DNA follows: TGCGCCAGCAGCTTGGGGGGAGATCATCAGCCCCAGCATTTT. This translates into CASSLGGDHQPQHF. Together with reference TRBV5-1 and TRBJ1-5, the CDR3 gives the full variable domain: KAGVTQTPRYLIKTRGQQVTLSCSPISGHRSVSWYQQTPGQGLQFLFEYFSETQRNKGNFPGRFSGRQFSNSRSEMNVSTLELGDSALYLCASSLGGDHQPQHFGDGTRLSIL.

The J gene is TRBJ2-2, the V gene TRBV7-9; D gene unclear. The CDR3 totals 13 residues. Germline CDR1 SEHNR, CDR2 FQNEAQ (reference sequence). The V gene lost 3 bases and the J gene lost 1 base, with 3 bases spanning the gap. The DNA of the CDR3 is TGTGCCAGCAGCTTCGGGAACACCGGGGAGCTGTTTTTT. Protein sequence: CASSFGNTGELFF.

This clone has more than one count but fewer than ten. This chain uses TRBV18 with TRBJ1-2; the D gene is possibly TRBD1 (6 bases). Germline CDR1 is KGHSH and CDR2 is LQKENI. Trimming pared 3 bases from V and 1 base from J, leaving 12 bases between. The CDR3 extends over 15 amino acids. CDR3 amino acids: CASSPGHRINYGYTF. CDR3 nucleotides: TGTGCCAGCTCACCGGGACATCGGATTAACTATGGCTACACCTTC.

The rearrangement joins TRBV6-5 to TRBJ1-1; possibly TRBD1 for D (6 bases). Trimming took 2 bases from V and 1 from J, leaving 8 bases between them. There are 14 residues in the CDR3. Germline loops: CDR1 MNHEY, CDR2 SVGAGI. In nucleotides, the CDR3 is TGTGCCAGCAGTTACGACAGGAGGAACACTGAAGCTTTCTTT. Translated: CASSYDRRNTEAFF.

This clone was counted once. The J gene is TRBJ2-3, the V gene TRBV2, with no clear D. The CDR3 contains 11 residues. Between the trimmed V and J ends, which lost 6 bases and 5 bases, there was a span of 6 bases. Per the germline V gene, CDR1 is SNHLY and CDR2 is FYNNEI. For the CDR3, the DNA is TGTGCCAGCAGGGCTGTAGATACGCAGTATTTT. It yields the protein CASRAVDTQYF.

This clone was recorded only once. V is TRBV11-2 and J is TRBJ1-2; D call uncertain. Trimming left V 0 bases short and J 4 bases short, with 6 bases between. The CDR3 runs to 13 residues. CDR1 is SGHAT and CDR2 is FQNNGV in the germline V gene. Written as DNA, the CDR3 is TGTGCCAGCAGCTTAGATTTATCCTATGGCTACACCTTC. Protein: CASSLDLSYGYTF.

V and J are TRBV6-6 and TRBJ1-2; D is ambiguous. The CDR3 contains 14 residues. Trimming removed 7 bases from V and 5 bases from J, with 17 bases in between. Looked up from germline, CDR1 is MNHNY and CDR2 is SVGAGI (reference sequence). This CDR3 reads CASTLGGKVYGYTF. The CDR3 coding sequence is TGTGCCAGCACCCTCGGAGGGAAAGTGTATGGCTACACCTTC.

This clone was found once. The chain combines TRBV5-4 with TRBJ1-2, with D possibly being TRBD1 (5 bases). The CDR3 runs 15 residues. The V gene's germline CDR1 is SGHNT and CDR2 YYREEE (reference sequence). The ends were cut back, 0 bases at V and 4 bases at J, with 13 bases in the middle. CDR3 protein: CASSLVGAFGYGYTF. The CDR3 bases are TGTGCCAGCAGCTTGGTAGGGGCTTTCGGCTATGGCTACACCTTC.

The table lists this clone with a few counts. V gene TRBV28 combines with J gene TRBJ1-6; D not resolved. V lost 3 bases and J 5 bases, leaving 14 bases between the germline ends. Germline-derived CDR1 and CDR2 are MDHEN and SYDVKM. The CDR3 has 16 amino acids. CDR3 residues: CASSLPWAADNSPLHF. The CDR3 DNA reads as TGTGCCAGCAGTTTGCCCTGGGCAGCTGATAATTCACCCCTCCACTTT.

This clone appeared once. In DNA, the CDR3 is TGTGCCAGCAGCTCCGGGACTTCACGTTCACCCCTCCACTTT. Amino acid sequence: CASSSGTSRSPLHF. The chain employs TRBV5-5 and TRBJ1-6, with a weak D call TRBD1 (5 bases). V lost 3 bases, J lost 9 bases, and 13 bases lay in between. Germline V lookup: CDR1 SGHKS, CDR2 YYEKEE (reference sequence). CDR3 length: 14 residues.

The rearrangement links TRBV7-3 to TRBJ2-2; TRBD2 might be the D (6 bases). With 0 bases removed from V and 0 bases from J, the gap between germline ends came to 11 bases. The CDR3 has 17 residues. The germline CDR1 and CDR2 sequences are SGHTA and FQGTGA. The CDR3 reads CASSLTTRGTNTGELFF. DNA for the CDR3: TGTGCCAGCAGCTTAACTACTCGGGGGACGAACACCGGGGAGCTGTTTTTT. Filled out from reference TRBV7-3 and TRBJ2-2, the complete variable domain reads GAGVSQTPSNKVTEKGKYVELRCDPISGHTALYWYRQSLGQGPEFLIYFQGTGAADDSGLPNDRFFAVRPEGSVSTLKIQRTERGDSAVYLCASSLTTRGTNTGELFFGEGSRLTVL.

The chain uses TRBV7-9 and TRBJ1-5; D is undetermined. This CDR3 region has 11 residues. Trimming took off 4 bases at V and 11 bases at J, with 9 bases between the two ends. Germline loops: CDR1 SEHNR, CDR2 FQNEAQ (reference sequence). DNA of the CDR3: TGTGCCAGCAGCTCGGGTTCGGCCCAGCATTTT. Translation: CASSSGSAQHF.